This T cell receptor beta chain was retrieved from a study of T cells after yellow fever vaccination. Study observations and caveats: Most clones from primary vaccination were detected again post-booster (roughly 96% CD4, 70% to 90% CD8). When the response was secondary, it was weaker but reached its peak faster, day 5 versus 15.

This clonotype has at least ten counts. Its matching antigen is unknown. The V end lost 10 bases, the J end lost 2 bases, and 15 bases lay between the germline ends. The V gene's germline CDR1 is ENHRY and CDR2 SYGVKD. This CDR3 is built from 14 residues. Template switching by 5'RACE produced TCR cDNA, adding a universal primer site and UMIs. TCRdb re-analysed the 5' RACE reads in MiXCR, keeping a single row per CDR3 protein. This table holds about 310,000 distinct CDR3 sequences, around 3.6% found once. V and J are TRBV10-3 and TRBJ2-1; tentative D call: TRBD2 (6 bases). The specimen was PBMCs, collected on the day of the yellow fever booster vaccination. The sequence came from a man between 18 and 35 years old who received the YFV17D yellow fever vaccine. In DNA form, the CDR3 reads TGTGCCACTAACCGGGACTCTACCTACAATGAGCAGTTCTTC. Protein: CATNRDSTYNEQFF.